This paragraph reports one TCR beta chain. What it binds is unknown. Unique molecular identifiers were used in preparing the TCRbeta library. TCRdb reanalysed the PCR reads using MiXCR and keeps one entry per CDR3 protein. The sample yields fewer than 700,000 distinct CDR3 sequences, about an eighth seen once. This sample is part of a study of T-cell reconstitution after alpha-beta-depleted transplantation in children. Points from the study as a whole: Surviving thymic progenitors and recipient T cells were the source of high TCRbeta diversity at day 60 in some patients. Alpha-beta T cells present about two months after transplant were reported to originate from several hundred expanded graft clones. One year after transplant, T-cell counts and diversity came mostly from newly produced T cells.

The CDR3 spans 15 residues. J was trimmed by 8 bases and V by 2 bases; bases with no gene match: 5. CDR1 and CDR2 from the germline V gene are MGHDK and SYGVNS. The J gene is TRBJ1-6, the V gene TRBV25-1; 8 bases agree with TRBD1. The source is a male patient under 18 who had a stem cell transplant for acute myeloid leukemia, so the T cells may come from the graft donor. The material was PBMCs, mostly from graft donor cells, obtained 360 days after TCRalphabeta/CD19-depleted stem cell transplant. The CDR3 region is CASSEVSGGDSPLHF. As DNA, the CDR3 is TGTGCCAGCAGTGAAGTTTCAGGGGGCGATTCACCCCTCCACTTT.